Each of the 9 T cell receptor beta chains below was sequenced from the same sample in a study of blood T cell repertoires in COVID-19 (dated by TCRdb to 2020 to 2022). Receptor amplification or capture employed the immunoSEQ multiplex PCR assay. Imported from immuneACCESS, the table was reduced by TCRdb to in-frame sequences with V and J called. These copies leave out some clones; in studies compared against another copy, an unresolved V gene accounts for under half, and the cause of the remainder is not known. Recorded for this sample are approximately 390,000 clones; almost 90% of them occurred a single time. 5% to 8.5% of the sample comes from the top ten. The sequencing input was peripheral blood. These receptors were taken from a man younger than 30 with active or convalescent COVID-19.

The rearrangement links TRBV3-1 (or the pseudogene TRBV3-2) to TRBJ2-5; TRBD1 matches 9 bases. With 2 bases clipped from V and 4 bases from J, the junction kept 5 bases outside the gene matches. The CDR3 has 15 residues. In germline, CDR1 is LGHDT, CDR2 YNNKEL (reference sequence). CDR3 DNA sequence: TGTGCCAGCAGCCAACCGAGGACAGGGGCAGAGACCCAGTACTTC. Protein product: CASSQPRTGAETQYF.

The chain joins TRBV24-1 to TRBJ1-5; the D is unclear. CDR1 KGHDR and CDR2 SFDVKD come from the germline V gene. The CDR3 consists of 14 residues. V lost 4 bases, J lost 0 bases, and 6 bases lay in between. The CDR3 region has the DNA TGTGCCACCAGTGAGCAGAATAGCAATCAGCCCCAGCATTTT. Residues: CATSEQNSNQPQHF.

The genes are TRBV19 and TRBJ2-1, with D tentatively TRBD1 (5 bases). The CDR3 consists of 17 residues. Germline V lookup: CDR1 LNHDA, CDR2 SQIVND (reference sequence). V was clipped by 3 bases and J by 0 bases, with 15 bases between them. The CDR3 nucleotides are TGTGCCAGTAGTATGGCTCTTGGGGCCGGCTCCTACAATGAGCAGTTCTTC. Residues: CASSMALGAGSYNEQFF.

CDR3 region: CAISETRQATNEKLFF. The CDR3 nucleotides are TGTGCCATCAGTGAGACAAGACAGGCGACTAATGAAAAACTGTTTTTT. V usage is TRBV10-3 and J usage is TRBJ1-4, with D tentatively TRBD1 (6 bases). The CDR3 sequence is 16 residues long. Germline assignment: CDR1 ENHRY and CDR2 SYGVKD. Trimming stripped 2 bases from V and 2 bases from J, with 12 bases between.

This chain links TRBV28 with TRBJ2-7, with a tentative D call TRBD1 (6 bases). The CDR3 runs 16 residues. V lost 5 bases and J lost 0, with 17 bases in between. CDR1 is MDHEN, CDR2 SYDVKM, per germline. This CDR3 is CASSTLQGLPSYEQYF. The CDR3 nucleotides read TGTGCCAGCAGTACACTACAGGGCCTCCCCTCCTACGAGCAGTACTTC.

The chain recombines TRBV13 with TRBJ2-7; possibly TRBD1 for D (6 bases). Germline V gene lookup returns CDR1 PRHDT and CDR2 FYEKMQ (reference sequence). Trimming cost V 4 bases and J 2 bases, with 9 bases left between them. The CDR3 sequence is 13 residues long. The CDR3 here is CASSSDRPYEQYF. CDR3 nucleotides: TGTGCCAGCAGCTCGGACAGACCCTACGAGCAGTACTTC. The full variable domain, its missing parts supplied by reference TRBV13 and TRBJ2-7, is AAGVIQSPRHLIKEKRETATLKCYPIPRHDTVYWYQQGPGQDPQFLISFYEKMQSDKGSIPDRFSAQQFSDYHSELNMSSLELGDSALYFCASSSDRPYEQYFGPGTRLTVT.

This chain joins TRBV7-8 and TRBJ2-7; 9 nucleotides align to TRBD2. V gave up 5 bases and J gave up 5 bases; unmatched junction bases: 19. Germline V gene data show CDR1 as SGHVS and CDR2 as FQNEAQ. The CDR3 is made up of 18 amino acids. This CDR3 is CASSRRGSGRAAANEQYF. CDR3 nucleotide sequence: TGTGCCAGCAGCCGACGTGGTAGCGGGAGAGCCGCAGCGAACGAGCAGTACTTC.

The V gene is TRBV13, the J gene TRBJ1-2, with a tentative D call TRBD1 (5 bases). CDR3 size: 16 residues. Germline V gene lookup returns CDR1 PRHDT and CDR2 FYEKMQ (reference sequence). Trimming took off 0 bases at V and 6 bases at J, with 17 bases between the two ends. CDR3 region: CASSLGWGRMAHGYTF. The DNA of the CDR3 is TGTGCCAGCAGCTTAGGTTGGGGCAGGATGGCCCATGGCTACACCTTC.

CDR3 protein: CASSLRARPGELFF. The CDR3 DNA sequence: TGTGCCAGCAGTTTGAGGGCGCGGCCCGGGGAGCTGTTTTTT. V gene TRBV28 combines with J gene TRBJ2-2, with D perhaps TRBD2 (5 bases). Germline CDR1 MDHEN, CDR2 SYDVKM. The CDR3 contains 14 residues. The germline V and J ends were trimmed by 3 bases and 6 bases, with 11 bases remaining between them. Full variable domain (outside the CDR3, taken from reference TRBV28 and TRBJ2-2): DVKVTQSSRYLVKRTGEKVFLECVQDMDHENMFWYRQDPGLGLRLIYFSYDVKMKEKGDIPEGYSVSREKKERFSLILESASTNQTSMYLCASSLRARPGELFFGEGSRLTVL.